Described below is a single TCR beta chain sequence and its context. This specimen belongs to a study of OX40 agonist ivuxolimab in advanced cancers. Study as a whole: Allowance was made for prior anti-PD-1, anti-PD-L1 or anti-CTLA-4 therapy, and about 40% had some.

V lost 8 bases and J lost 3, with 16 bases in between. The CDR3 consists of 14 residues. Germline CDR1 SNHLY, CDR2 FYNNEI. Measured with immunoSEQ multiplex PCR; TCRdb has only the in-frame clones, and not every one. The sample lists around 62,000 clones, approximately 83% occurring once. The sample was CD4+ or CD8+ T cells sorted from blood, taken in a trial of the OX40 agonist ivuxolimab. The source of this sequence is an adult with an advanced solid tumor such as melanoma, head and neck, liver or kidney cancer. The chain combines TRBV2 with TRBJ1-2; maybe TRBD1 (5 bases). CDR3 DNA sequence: TGTGCCAGCTTTATGAGGGGTTTTGACTATGGCTACACCTTC. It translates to CASFMRGFDYGYTF. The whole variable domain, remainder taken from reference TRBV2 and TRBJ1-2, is EPEVTQTPSHQVTQMGQEVILRCVPISNHLYFYWYRQILGQKVEFLVSFYNNEISEKSEIFDDQFSVERPDGSNFTLKIRSTKLEDSAMYFCASFMRGFDYGYTFGSGTRLTVV.